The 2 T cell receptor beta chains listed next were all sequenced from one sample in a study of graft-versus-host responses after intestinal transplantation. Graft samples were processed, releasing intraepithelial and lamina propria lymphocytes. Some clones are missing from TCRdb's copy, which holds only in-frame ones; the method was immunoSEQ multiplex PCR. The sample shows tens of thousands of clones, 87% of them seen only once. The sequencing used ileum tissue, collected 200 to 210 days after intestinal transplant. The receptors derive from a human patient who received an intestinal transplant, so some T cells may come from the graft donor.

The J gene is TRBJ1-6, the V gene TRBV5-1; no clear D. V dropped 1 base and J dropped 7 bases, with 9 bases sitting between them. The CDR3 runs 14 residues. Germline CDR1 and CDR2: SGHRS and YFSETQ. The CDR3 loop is CASSLSMGNSPLHF. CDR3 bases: TGCGCCAGCAGCTTGTCCATGGGGAATTCACCCCTCCACTTT.

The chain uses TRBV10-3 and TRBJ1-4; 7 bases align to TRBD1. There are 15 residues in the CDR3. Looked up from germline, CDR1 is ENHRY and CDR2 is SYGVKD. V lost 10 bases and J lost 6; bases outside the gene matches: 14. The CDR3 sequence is CATSDLTGTDEKLFF. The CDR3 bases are TGTGCCACCTCCGATTTAACCGGGACAGATGAAAAACTGTTTTTT.